Listed below are T cell receptor beta chains from one sample, sequenced in a study of identical twins. Each CDR3 protein is one row after TCRdb ran MiXCR on the 5' RACE reads. The sample holds around 690,000 distinct CDR3 sequences, roughly 20% seen once. These records were also assigned to another study, of T cells expressing NK-cell markers.

Specimen: PBMCs. The receptor set was obtained from a woman aged 18-35 years in good health. Each CDR3 is given with its conserved first and last residue. The order of the fields is clone size, V gene, J gene, D gene, CDR3 DNA, CDR3 protein. D genes are given only for firm matches. Clone size, where shown, is once, few, many, or a class for clones that have expanded.

NA	TRBV11-2	TRBJ2-1	NA	TGTGCCAGCAGCTCAACCCGCAGGGGTTCCTACAATGAGCAGTTCTTC	CASSSTRRGSYNEQFF
few	TRBV20-1	TRBJ1-2	NA	TGCAGTGCCAGTGTGGGGGGCGGAGGCTACACCTTC	CSASVGGGGYTF
few	TRBV18	TRBJ2-7	NA	TGTGCCAGCTCACCATGGGGGAACGAGCAGTACTTC	CASSPWGNEQYF
few	TRBV7-9	TRBJ1-4	NA	TGTGCCACTAACCGGGAAGCAACTAATGAAAAACTGTTTTTT	CATNREATNEKLFF
NA	TRBV6-5	TRBJ1-1	NA	TGTGCCAGCAGTTACGTGGGGGGATGGGACACTGAAGCTTTCTTT	CASSYVGGWDTEAFF
NA	TRBV5-8	TRBJ1-6	NA	TGTGCCAGCAGCTTCCAGTCTAATTCACCCCTCCACTTT	CASSFQSNSPLHF
NA	TRBV6-1	TRBJ2-3	TRBD1	TGTGCCAGCACTCCACCTCCCGGGACAGGGACTACAGATACGCAGTATTTT	CASTPPPGTGTTDTQYF
NA	TRBV27	TRBJ2-3	NA	TGTGCCAGCAGTCCTACAGGGACGACTTACACAGATACGCAGTATTTT	CASSPTGTTYTDTQYF
few	TRBV7-2	TRBJ2-7	NA	TGTGCCAGCAGCTCCGCCCGTCGATACGAGCAGTACTTC	CASSSARRYEQYF
many	TRBV5-1	TRBJ1-1	NA	TGCGCCAGCAGCTTGTCCAGGAACACTGAAGCTTTCTTT	CASSLSRNTEAFF
NA	TRBV20-1	TRBJ2-5	NA	TGCAGTGCTCGGGGACGTAGGGGGCAAGAGACCCAGTACTTC	CSARGRRGQETQYF
few	TRBV6-5	TRBJ2-2	NA	TGTGCCAGCAGATCTCGGGTAGCGAACACCGGGGAGCTGTTTTTT	CASRSRVANTGELFF
few	TRBV7-9	TRBJ2-7	NA	TGTGCCAGCGGATTTACAGGGTTCACCTACGAGCAGTACTTC	CASGFTGFTYEQYF
NA	TRBV4-3	TRBJ2-1	NA	TGCGCCAGCAGCCCACATCACCGCTACAATGAGCAGTTCTTC	CASSPHHRYNEQFF
NA	TRBV6-1	TRBJ2-7	TRBD2	TGTGCCACCCTACCCGGGACTAGCTCCTACGAGCAGTACTTC	CATLPGTSSYEQYF
NA	TRBV20-1	TRBJ2-3	TRBD2	TGCAGTGCCTCCGCACATGGGACTAGCGGAGATACGCAGTATTTT	CSASAHGTSGDTQYF
NA	TRBV10-3	TRBJ2-7	NA	TGTGCCATCAGTGAAAACCAGGGGAAGTACGAGCAGTACTTC	CAISENQGKYEQYF
NA	TRBV6-2/TRBV6-3	TRBJ1-2	NA	TGTGCCAGCAGCCGCGGGACCAACTATGGCTACACCTTC	CASSRGTNYGYTF
many	TRBV3-1	TRBJ1-1	NA	TGTGCCAGCAGCCCCGCTCGGGGGAACACTGAAGCTTTCTTT	CASSPARGNTEAFF
few	TRBV4-2	TRBJ2-2	TRBD2	TGTGCCAGCAGCACTCCCACTAGCGGGAGTCCCACCGGGGAGCTGTTTTTT	CASSTPTSGSPTGELFF
NA	TRBV12-5	TRBJ1-5	NA	TGTGCTAGTGGTGGGGGGCTGGGTCAGCCCCAGCATTTT	CASGGGLGQPQHF
few	TRBV20-1	TRBJ2-1	TRBD1	TGCAGACCCGGGACAGCTTACAATGAGCAGTTCTTC	CRPGTAYNEQFF
NA	TRBV10-3	TRBJ2-2	NA	TGTGCCATCAGTAGAGCGGACGAGACCGGGGAGCTGTTTTTT	CAISRADETGELFF
NA	TRBV6-2/TRBV6-3	TRBJ2-4	NA	TGTGCCAGCAGTTACAGGGCCCTGGGCATTCAGTACTTC	CASSYRALGIQYF
NA	TRBV4-3	TRBJ2-7	NA	TGCGCCAGCAGCCAAGTGACCCACTACGAGCAGTACTTC	CASSQVTHYEQYF
NA	TRBV20-1	TRBJ2-7	TRBD2	TGCAGTGTCCTCGAGACTAGCGGATCCTACGAGCAGTACTTC	CSVLETSGSYEQYF
NA	TRBV3-1	TRBJ2-1	NA	TGTGCCAGCAGCCAAGATGTGGGCCATGGGGCTGAGCAGTTCTTC	CASSQDVGHGAEQFF
NA	TRBV12-3/TRBV12-4	TRBJ2-2	TRBD2	TGTGCCAGCAGCCCCACTAGCGGATACACCGGGGAGCTGTTTTTT	CASSPTSGYTGELFF
few	TRBV20-1	TRBJ2-7	TRBD1	TGCAGTGCTAGAACAGGGGGAATGTACGAGCAGTACTTC	CSARTGGMYEQYF
few	TRBV10-2	TRBJ2-7	NA	TGCGCCAGCAGTGAGATTTCGGGAAACGAGCAGTACTTC	CASSEISGNEQYF
few	TRBV12-3/TRBV12-4	TRBJ2-1	TRBD2	TGTGCCAGCAGTCGCTCGGGACTAGCGGGAGGTGCACGGCAGTTCTTC	CASSRSGLAGGARQFF
NA	TRBV7-2	TRBJ2-7	NA	TGTGCCAGCACCATCTCCTCCGGGGCCTCCTACGAGCAGTACTTC	CASTISSGASYEQYF
NA	TRBV10-3	TRBJ2-7	NA	TGTGCCATCAGGGCAGCGACAGATCCCTACGAGCAGTACTTC	CAIRAATDPYEQYF
NA	TRBV20-1	TRBJ2-7	NA	TGCAGTGCCCAGCCAGGTTCCTACGAGCAGTACTTC	CSAQPGSYEQYF
NA	TRBV12-3/TRBV12-4	TRBJ2-7	NA	TGTGCCAGCAGTTTGGACTGGGACGAGCAGTACTTC	CASSLDWDEQYF
NA	TRBV6-1	TRBJ2-1	TRBD2	TGTGCCAGCAGTGCCTACGGGACTAGCGAACACAATGAGCAGTTCTTC	CASSAYGTSEHNEQFF
few	TRBV16	TRBJ2-7	TRBD2	TGTGCCAGCAGCCAAAGAGCGGGAGGAGGTGAGGAGCAGTACTTC	CASSQRAGGGEEQYF